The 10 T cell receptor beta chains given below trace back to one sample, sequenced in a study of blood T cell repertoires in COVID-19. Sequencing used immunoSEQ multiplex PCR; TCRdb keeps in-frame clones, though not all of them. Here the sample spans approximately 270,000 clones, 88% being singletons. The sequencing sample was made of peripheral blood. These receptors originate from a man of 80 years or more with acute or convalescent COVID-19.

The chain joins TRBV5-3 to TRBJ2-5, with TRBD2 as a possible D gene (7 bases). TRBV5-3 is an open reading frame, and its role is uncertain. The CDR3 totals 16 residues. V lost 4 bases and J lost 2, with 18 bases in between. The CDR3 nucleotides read TGTGCCAGAAGCCCGTTCGGACTAGGGGGACAAGAGACCCAGTACTTC. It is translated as CARSPFGLGGQETQYF.

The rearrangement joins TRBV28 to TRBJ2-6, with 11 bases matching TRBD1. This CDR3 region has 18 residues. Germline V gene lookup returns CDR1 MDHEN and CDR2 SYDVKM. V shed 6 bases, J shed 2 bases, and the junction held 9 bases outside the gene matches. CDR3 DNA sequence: TGTGCCAGCAGGTGGGACAGGGGGTCTTGGGCTGGGGCCAACGTCCTGACTTTC. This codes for CASRWDRGSWAGANVLTF.

As DNA, the CDR3 is TGTGCCAGCAGTTCCAGGAGACTAGCTTCAGATACGCAGTATTTT. Residues: CASSSRRLASDTQYF. This chain connects TRBV27 to TRBJ2-3; 7 nucleotides agree with TRBD2. J gave up 4 bases and V 4 bases, and 8 bases lay outside the gene matches. Looked up from germline, CDR1 is MNHEY and CDR2 is SMNVEV (reference sequence). CDR3 length: 15 amino acids.

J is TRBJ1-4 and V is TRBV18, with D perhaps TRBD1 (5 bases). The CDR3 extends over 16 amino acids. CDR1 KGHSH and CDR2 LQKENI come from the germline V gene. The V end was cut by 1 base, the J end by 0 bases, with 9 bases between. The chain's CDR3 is CASSPQGMATNEKLFF. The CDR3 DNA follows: TGTGCCAGCTCACCACAGGGGATGGCAACTAATGAAAAACTGTTTTTT.

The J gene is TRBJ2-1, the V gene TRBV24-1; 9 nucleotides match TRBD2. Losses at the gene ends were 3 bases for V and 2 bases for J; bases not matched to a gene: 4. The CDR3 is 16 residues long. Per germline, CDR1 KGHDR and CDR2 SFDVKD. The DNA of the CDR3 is TGTGCCACCAGTGATCCAGCGGGAGGTACCTACAATGAGCAGTTCTTC. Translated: CATSDPAGGTYNEQFF.

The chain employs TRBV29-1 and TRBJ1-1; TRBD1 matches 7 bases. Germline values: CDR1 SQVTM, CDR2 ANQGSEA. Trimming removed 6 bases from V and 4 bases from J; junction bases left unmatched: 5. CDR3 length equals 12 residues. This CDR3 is CSVRQGSTEAFF. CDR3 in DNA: TGCAGCGTCCGACAGGGTAGCACTGAAGCTTTCTTT.

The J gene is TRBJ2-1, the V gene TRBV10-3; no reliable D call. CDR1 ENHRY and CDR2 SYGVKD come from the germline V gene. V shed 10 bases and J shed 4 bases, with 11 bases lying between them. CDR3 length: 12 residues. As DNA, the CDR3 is TGTGCCACCCAGCCGGGTTACAATGAGCAGTTCTTC. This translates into CATQPGYNEQFF.

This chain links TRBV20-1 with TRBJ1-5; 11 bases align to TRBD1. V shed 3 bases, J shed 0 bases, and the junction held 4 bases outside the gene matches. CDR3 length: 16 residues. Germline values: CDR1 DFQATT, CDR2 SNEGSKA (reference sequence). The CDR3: CSASRGTGGSNQPQHF. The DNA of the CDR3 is TGCAGTGCTAGTAGGGGGACAGGGGGTAGCAATCAGCCCCAGCATTTT.

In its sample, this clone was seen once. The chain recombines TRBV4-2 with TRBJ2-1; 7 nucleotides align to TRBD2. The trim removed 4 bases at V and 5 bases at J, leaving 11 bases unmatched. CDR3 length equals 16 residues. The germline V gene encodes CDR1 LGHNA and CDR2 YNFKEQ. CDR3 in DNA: TGTGCCAGCAGCCGAACATCGGCTAGCGGAGACAATGAGCAGTTCTTC. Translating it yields CASSRTSASGDNEQFF.

The CDR3 reads CASSRDRGQGQPQHF. The CDR3 DNA follows: TGTGCCAGCAGCCGGGACAGGGGGCAAGGTCAGCCCCAGCATTTT. This chain links TRBV6-5 with TRBJ1-5; 12 bases are shared with TRBD1. Per germline, CDR1 MNHEY and CDR2 SVGAGI. The V segment lost 6 bases and the J segment 6 bases; nucleotides outside the gene matches: 6. The CDR3 contains 15 residues.